This T cell receptor (beta chain) appears in the sequencing data of a study of T cell responses to AZD1222 COVID-19 vaccine. Study as a whole: Researchers grouped second doses given at about 4 or about 12 weeks into one pool.

The study, taken as a whole, reports: Repertoire collection took place solely once the T cell response had peaked. Clonal diversity may have been underestimated, and the donors were mostly white British, with more females than males. At baseline, seropositivity was found in only a handful of AZD1222 recipients.

Concerning this clone itself: Its antigen is undetermined.

TCRdb's table, derived via immunoSEQ multiplex PCR, lists solely in-frame clones and lacks some. The sample has around 100,000 clones; over 70% are singletons. CDR3 length: 14 residues. The germline V and J ends were trimmed by 7 bases and 5 bases, with 16 bases remaining between them. Germline-derived CDR1 and CDR2 are SGHRS and YFSETQ. This material consisted of peripheral blood, taken on day 0 of AZD1222 vaccination. The clonotype was recovered from an adult in good health. This chain links TRBV5-1 with TRBJ2-1; D tentatively fits TRBD1 or TRBD2 (5 bases each). The DNA of the CDR3 is TGCGCCAGCCCCGACCGGGACGCGAACAATGAGCAGTTCTTC. Protein product: CASPDRDANNEQFF. The whole variable domain, filled in from reference TRBV5-1 and TRBJ2-1, reads KAGVTQTPRYLIKTRGQQVTLSCSPISGHRSVSWYQQTPGQGLQFLFEYFSETQRNKGNFPGRFSGRQFSNSRSEMNVSTLELGDSALYLCASPDRDANNEQFFGPGTRLTVL.